Each of the 25 T cell receptor beta chains below was sequenced from the same sample in a study of blood T cells in healthy people across ages. Primers used in a second PCR of roughly 6 to 12 cycles were a sample-barcoded 5' primer and a J-beta primer mix. One entry per CDR3 protein, called by TCRdb with MiXCR from the 5' RACE reads. Seen here are about 800,000 distinct CDR3 sequences, around half observed once, and the top ten hold roughly 18%. The sample was blood. Receptors originate from a man older than 75 in good health.

This clonotype has ten or more counts. This chain links TRBV27 with TRBJ2-3; no firm D call. Trimming left V 5 bases short and J 4 bases short, with 10 bases between. Germline values: CDR1 MNHEY, CDR2 SMNVEV (reference sequence). The CDR3 totals 13 residues. CDR3 coding DNA: TGTGCCAGCAGTCCCCCGAAGGCAGATACGCAGTATTTT. Its protein is CASSPPKADTQYF.

This clonotype was recorded once. The CDR3 loop reads CASSRGERLRRNEQYF. Here the CDR3 DNA reads TGCGCCAGCAGCCGGGGTGAGCGATTACGGCGGAATGAGCAGTACTTC. The chain carries TRBV5-1 and TRBJ2-7; D possibly corresponds to TRBD2 (5 bases). Germline lookup yields CDR1 SGHRS and CDR2 YFSETQ. V lost 4 bases to trimming and J lost 7 bases, with 24 bases between them. The CDR3 spans 16 residues.

This clonotype was observed a few times. The chain's CDR3 is CASSLTDRGLLEQYF. The CDR3 DNA reads as TGCGCCAGCAGCTTGACGGACAGGGGGCTACTGGAGCAGTACTTC. The V gene is TRBV5-1, the J gene TRBJ2-4, with 11 positions matching TRBD1. CDR3 length: 15 amino acids. The ends lost 1 base at V and 13 bases at J; junction bases unmatched: 10. Germline V gene data show CDR1 as SGHRS and CDR2 as YFSETQ.

This clonotype occurred a few times. The chain recombines TRBV15 with TRBJ2-1; possibly TRBD1 for D (5 bases). Looked up from germline, CDR1 is LNHNV and CDR2 is YYDKDF (reference sequence). The CDR3 covers 14 residues. V was clipped by 0 bases and J by 10 bases, with 13 bases between them. Written as DNA, the CDR3 is TGTGCCACCAGCAGAGAGGGCATGGGGCGGGAGCAGTTCTTC. Translating it yields CATSREGMGREQFF.

The chain is built from TRBV28 and TRBJ2-4, with D hard to call. Germline CDR1 reads MDHEN; CDR2 reads SYDVKM. The V gene lost 6 bases and the J gene lost 8 bases, with 11 bases spanning the gap. This CDR3 region has 12 residues. The chain's CDR3 is CASSPGRHIQYF. The DNA for the CDR3 is TGTGCCAGCAGCCCGGGCAGGCACATTCAGTACTTC. Looking up the rest from reference TRBV28 and TRBJ2-4 gives the full variable domain: DVKVTQSSRYLVKRTGEKVFLECVQDMDHENMFWYRQDPGLGLRLIYFSYDVKMKEKGDIPEGYSVSREKKERFSLILESASTNQTSMYLCASSPGRHIQYFGAGTRLSVL.

The rearrangement uses TRBV7-2 and TRBJ2-3; 10 bases line up with TRBD2. This CDR3 has 16 residues. With 4 bases clipped from V and 2 bases from J, the junction kept 6 bases outside the gene matches. Looked up from germline, CDR1 is SGHTA and CDR2 is FQGNSA. This CDR3 reads CASSSSTSGFTDTQYF. The DNA of the CDR3 is TGTGCCAGCAGCTCCTCGACTAGCGGGTTCACAGATACGCAGTATTTT.

The DNA of the CDR3 is TGTGCCAGCAGCTCAAGACCGGGACAGGGCCGAGATACGCAGTATTTT. Protein sequence: CASSSRPGQGRDTQYF. The gene calls are TRBV11-2 and TRBJ2-3; 9 nucleotides agree with TRBD1. The CDR3 totals 16 residues. CDR1 is SGHAT, CDR2 FQNNGV, per germline. Losses at the gene ends were 4 bases for V and 5 bases for J; bases not matched to a gene: 10.

V usage is TRBV14 and J usage is TRBJ2-7; D remains ambiguous. Germline V gene lookup returns CDR1 SGHDN and CDR2 FVKESK. This CDR3 is 13 amino acids long. V lost 1 base to trimming and J lost 6 bases, with 10 bases between them. In nucleotides, the CDR3 is TGTGCCAGCAGCCAAGTCCCCCAAGGCGAGCAGTACTTC. As protein: CASSQVPQGEQYF. Variable domain in full (rest from reference TRBV14 and TRBJ2-7): EAGVTQFPSHSVIEKGQTVTLRCDPISGHDNLYWYRRVMGKEIKFLLHFVKESKQDESGMPNNRFLAERTGGTYSTLKVQPAELEDSGVYFCASSQVPQGEQYFGPGTRLTVT.

The chain is built from TRBV12-3 or TRBV12-4 and TRBJ1-1; 7 positions match TRBD1. After removal of 4 bases from V and 6 bases from J, the junction contained 14 bases not matched to a gene. The CDR3 consists of 16 residues. CDR3 nucleotides: TGTGCCAGCAGTTGGCCCCAGACAGGGTTTTCATCTGAAGCTTTCTTT. Translated, it gives CASSWPQTGFSSEAFF.

To note about this clonotype: A junction boundary mismatches the germline segment, possibly from a read error. The chain couples TRBV30 to TRBJ1-2; D uncertain. CDR3 length: 15 residues. Germline V gene data show CDR1 as GTSNPN and CDR2 as SVGIG (reference sequence). CDR3 in DNA: TGTGCCCGGAGTGTAATAGGCGGAACCACCTATGGCTACACCTTC. Residues: CARSVIGGTTYGYTF.

As to this clonotype: A much larger clone sits a single nucleotide away, making a read error possible. This rearrangement joins TRBV5-1 to TRBJ2-1; D unresolved. This CDR3 region has 11 residues. V lost 6 bases, J lost 10 bases, and 11 bases lay in between. The germline gives CDR1 SGHRS, CDR2 YFSETQ. The CDR3 nucleotides read TGCGCCAGCACTTTCTCTGACGAGCAGTTCTTC. This encodes CASTFSDEQFF.

This sequence joins TRBV4-1 and TRBJ2-4; D remains unclear. Matching the DNA end better, TRBJ2-7 makes the J call doubtful. CDR1 MGHRA and CDR2 YSYEKL come from the germline V gene. The CDR3 totals 15 residues. CDR3 DNA: TGCGCCAGCAGCCCACTAATTACAAGGGTCGACGAGCAGTACTTC. Amino acids: CASSPLITRVDEQYF.

V is TRBV27 and J is TRBJ2-3, with 13 bases lining up with TRBD2. V was clipped by 6 bases and J by 8 bases; unmatched bases: 11. The CDR3 is 16 amino acids. CDR1 and CDR2 (germline): MNHEY, SMNVEV (reference sequence). The CDR3 nucleotides read TGTGCCAGCAGCTTAAGTGGGACTAGCGGGGTGGGTACGCAGTATTTT. Translating gives CASSLSGTSGVGTQYF.

The CDR3 DNA follows: TGCAGTGCTGTCAGGACACTTGGTGATTACGAGCAGTACTTC. Translation: CSAVRTLGDYEQYF. This chain joins TRBV20-1 and TRBJ2-7, with TRBD1 as a possible D gene (5 bases). Germline assignment: CDR1 DFQATT and CDR2 SNEGSKA (reference sequence). V was trimmed by 5 bases and J by 4 bases, leaving 18 bases between them. This CDR3 has 14 amino acids.

This clonotype was recorded a few times. This chain uses TRBV28 with TRBJ2-1; TRBD2 matches at 7 bases. The germline gives CDR1 MDHEN, CDR2 SYDVKM. The CDR3 consists of 17 residues. V was clipped by 5 bases and J by 2 bases; unmatched bases: 12. The DNA for the CDR3 is TGTGCCAGCAGTACCTCCCCCGGGGGAGGGACCTACAATGAGCAGTTCTTC. Its translation: CASSTSPGGGTYNEQFF.

This clonotype has just a few counts. The chain joins TRBV6-1 to TRBJ2-2, with unresolved D. Trimming left V 2 bases short and J 8 bases short, with 3 bases between. CDR3 size: 11 residues. Per germline, CDR1 MNHNS and CDR2 SASEGT. The CDR3 reads CASSERGELFF. The CDR3 bases are TGTGCCAGCAGTGAAAGGGGGGAGCTGTTTTTT.

The J gene is TRBJ2-1, the V gene TRBV24-1; 10 bases align to TRBD1. The germline CDR1 and CDR2 sequences are KGHDR and SFDVKD. CDR3 size: 16 residues. Losses at the gene ends were 5 bases for V and 6 bases for J; bases not matched to a gene: 9. This chain's CDR3 is CATSGPPGQGSNEQFF. The CDR3 bases are TGTGCCACCAGTGGTCCCCCGGGACAGGGGAGCAATGAGCAGTTCTTC.

This chain joins TRBV10-1 and TRBJ1-1; 7 nucleotides line up with TRBD1. The CDR3 runs 14 residues. Germline V lookup: CDR1 WNHNN, CDR2 SYGVQD (reference sequence). Germline trimming cut 6 bases from V and 2 bases from J; bases unmatched to any gene: 6. This chain's CDR3 is CASRDRADNTEAFF. The CDR3, as DNA: TGCGCCAGCAGAGACAGGGCGGACAACACTGAAGCTTTCTTT.

CDR3 sequence (DNA): TGTGCCAGCAGTTTCACAGGAGGAGCGGCTTTCTTT. It is translated as CASSFTGGAAFF. The chain has TRBV27 and TRBJ1-1; D perhaps matches TRBD1 (5 bases). V dropped 3 bases and J dropped 11 bases, with 13 bases sitting between them. Per germline, CDR1 MNHEY and CDR2 SMNVEV (reference sequence). The CDR3 spans 12 residues.

This clonotype appeared a few times. V and J are TRBV28 and TRBJ1-1, with D possibly being TRBD1 (5 bases). The CDR3 has 14 amino acids. CDR1 is MDHEN and CDR2 is SYDVKM in the germline V gene. Deletions cut 6 bases from V and 3 bases from J, with 14 bases between. CDR3 nucleotide sequence: TGTGCCAGCAGCCTGTCCAGGGCGGACACTGAAGCTTTCTTT. It yields the protein CASSLSRADTEAFF.

The table lists this clonotype with many counts. The chain uses TRBV29-1 and TRBJ2-1; D might be TRBD2 (6 bases). The CDR3 contains 19 residues. Germline-derived CDR1 and CDR2 are SQVTM and ANQGSEA. V gave up 0 bases and J gave up 3 bases, with 24 bases separating them. CDR3 sequence reads: CSVEDRRGSLRSSYNEQFF. Written as DNA, the CDR3 is TGCAGCGTTGAAGATCGGAGGGGTAGCCTAAGATCAAGCTACAATGAGCAGTTCTTC.

The chain uses TRBV6-2 or TRBV6-3 and TRBJ2-3; 14 nucleotides line up with TRBD2. The CDR3 has 15 amino acids. CDR1 is MNHEY, CDR2 SVGEGT, per germline. V lost 8 bases, J lost 2 bases, and 3 bases stayed unmatched. CDR3 residues: CASRTSGRNTDTQYF. Written as DNA, the CDR3 is TGTGCCAGCCGGACTAGCGGGAGGAACACAGATACGCAGTATTTT.

This clonotype was detected only once. This chain connects TRBV12-3 or TRBV12-4 to TRBJ1-2; 11 positions match TRBD1. CDR3 length equals 15 residues. V lost 6 bases and J lost 5; bases outside the gene matches: 8. The CDR3 DNA reads as TGTGCCAGCAGATCCCGGGACAGGGGGGCATATGGCTACACCTTC. Translating it yields CASRSRDRGAYGYTF.

This clonotype has ten or more counts. V is TRBV5-1 and J is TRBJ2-3; D is ambiguous. CDR3 size: 11 residues. Germline V CDR1 and CDR2: SGHRS, YFSETQ. V shed 4 bases and J shed 6 bases, with 6 bases lying between them. The CDR3 bases are TGCGCCAGCAGCGAAGCCGATACGCAGTATTTT. Protein: CASSEADTQYF. Combining the CDR3 with reference TRBV5-1 and TRBJ2-3 gives the whole variable domain KAGVTQTPRYLIKTRGQQVTLSCSPISGHRSVSWYQQTPGQGLQFLFEYFSETQRNKGNFPGRFSGRQFSNSRSEMNVSTLELGDSALYLCASSEADTQYFGPGTRLTVL.

This clonotype was counted ten times or more. A junction boundary mismatches the germline segment, possibly from a read error. V and J are TRBV27 and TRBJ1-3, with D unclear. Germline values: CDR1 MNHEY, CDR2 SMNVEV (reference sequence). CDR3 size: 13 residues. Here the CDR3 reads CASSVSFGNTIYF. CDR3 sequence (DNA): TGTGCCAGCAGTGTATCCTTCGGAAACACCATATATTTT.